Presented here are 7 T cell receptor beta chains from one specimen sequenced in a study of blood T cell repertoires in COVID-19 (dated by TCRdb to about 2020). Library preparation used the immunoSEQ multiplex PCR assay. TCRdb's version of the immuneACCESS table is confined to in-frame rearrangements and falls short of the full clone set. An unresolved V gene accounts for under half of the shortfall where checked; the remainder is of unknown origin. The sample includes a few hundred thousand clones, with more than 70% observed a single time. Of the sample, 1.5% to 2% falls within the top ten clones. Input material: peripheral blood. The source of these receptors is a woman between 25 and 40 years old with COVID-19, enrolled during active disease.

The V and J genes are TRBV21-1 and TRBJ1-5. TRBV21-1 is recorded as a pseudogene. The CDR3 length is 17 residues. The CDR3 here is CASSNVRGRGGNQPQHF. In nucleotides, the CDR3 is TGTGCCAGCAGCAACGTCAGAGGGCGTGGAGGGAATCAGCCCCAGCATTTT.

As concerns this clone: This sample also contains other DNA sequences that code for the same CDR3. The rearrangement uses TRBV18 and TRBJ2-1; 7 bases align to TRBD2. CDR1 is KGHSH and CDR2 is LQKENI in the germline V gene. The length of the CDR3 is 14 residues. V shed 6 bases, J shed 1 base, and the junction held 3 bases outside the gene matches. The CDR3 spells CASSPGGSYNEQFF. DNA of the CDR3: TGTGCCAGCTCGCCGGGGGGATCCTACAATGAGCAGTTCTTC. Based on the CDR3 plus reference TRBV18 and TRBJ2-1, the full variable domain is NAGVMQNPRHLVRRRGQEARLRCSPMKGHSHVYWYRQLPEEGLKFMVYLQKENIIDESGMPKERFSAEFPKEGPSILRIQQVVRGDSAAYFCASSPGGSYNEQFFGPGTRLTVL.

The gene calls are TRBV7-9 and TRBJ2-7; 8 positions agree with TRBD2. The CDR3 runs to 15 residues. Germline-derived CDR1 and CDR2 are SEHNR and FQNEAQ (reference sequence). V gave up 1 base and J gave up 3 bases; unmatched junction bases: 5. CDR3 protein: CASSLGLAKVYEQYF. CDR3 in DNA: TGTGCCAGCAGCTTAGGACTAGCGAAAGTCTACGAGCAGTACTTC.

This CDR3 is CASSPPRLLAKNIQYF. The CDR3 nucleotides are TGTGCCAGCAGCCCCCCTCGACTACTAGCCAAAAACATTCAGTACTTC. This rearrangement joins TRBV11-3 to TRBJ2-4, with a possible D match to TRBD2 (5 bases). Germline values: CDR1 SGHNT, CDR2 YENEEA. The CDR3 is 16 residues long. V lost 5 bases and J lost 0, with 14 bases in between.

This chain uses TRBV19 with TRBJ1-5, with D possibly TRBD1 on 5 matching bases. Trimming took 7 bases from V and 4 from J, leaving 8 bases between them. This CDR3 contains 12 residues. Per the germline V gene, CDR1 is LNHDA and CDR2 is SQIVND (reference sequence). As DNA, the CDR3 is TGTGCCAGTACCTCAGGGAATCAGCCCCAGCATTTT. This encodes CASTSGNQPQHF.

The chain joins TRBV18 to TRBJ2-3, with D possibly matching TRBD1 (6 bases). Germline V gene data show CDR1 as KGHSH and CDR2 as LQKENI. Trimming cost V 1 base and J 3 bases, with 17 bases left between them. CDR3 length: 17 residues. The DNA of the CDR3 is TGTGCCAGCTCACCACTTCCTCTGACAGGTATAACAGATACGCAGTATTTT. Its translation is CASSPLPLTGITDTQYF.

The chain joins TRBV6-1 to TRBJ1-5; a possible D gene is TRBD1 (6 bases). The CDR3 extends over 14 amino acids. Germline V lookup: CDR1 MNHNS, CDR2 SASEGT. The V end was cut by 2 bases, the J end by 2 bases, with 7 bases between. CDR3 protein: CASSEPGGNQPQHF. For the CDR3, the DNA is TGTGCCAGCAGTGAACCAGGGGGCAATCAGCCCCAGCATTTT.